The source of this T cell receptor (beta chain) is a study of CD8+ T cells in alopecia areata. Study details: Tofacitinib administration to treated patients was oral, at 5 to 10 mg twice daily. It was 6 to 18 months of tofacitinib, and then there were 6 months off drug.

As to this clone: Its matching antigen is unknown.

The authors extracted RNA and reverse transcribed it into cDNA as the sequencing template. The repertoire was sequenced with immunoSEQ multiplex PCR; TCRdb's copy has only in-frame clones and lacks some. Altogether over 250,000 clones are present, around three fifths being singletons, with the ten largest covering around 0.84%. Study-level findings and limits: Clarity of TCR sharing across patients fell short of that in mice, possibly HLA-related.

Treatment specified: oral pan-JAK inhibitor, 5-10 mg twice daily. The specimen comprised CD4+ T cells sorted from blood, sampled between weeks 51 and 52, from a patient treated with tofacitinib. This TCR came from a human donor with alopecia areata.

The CDR3 is CASSLLVSSPLHF. The DNA for the CDR3 is TGTGCCAGCAGCCTCCTGGTCAGTTCACCCCTCCACTTT. The V call is TRBV5-4, the J call TRBJ1-6; D unclear. V lost 4 bases and J lost 9, with 11 bases in between. Germline CDR1 reads SGHNT; CDR2 reads YYREEE (reference sequence). CDR3 length: 13 amino acids.